The TCR beta chain under discussion was sequenced for a study of blood T cells in healthy people across ages. This clonotype was picked up a small number of times. What it recognizes is unknown. The second PCR ran roughly 6 to 11 cycles with a sample-barcoded 5' primer and J-beta primers. TCRdb ran MiXCR on the 5' RACE reads and lists one entry per CDR3 protein. This table has approximately 1.5 million distinct CDR3 sequences, 40% to 45% appearing once. Study-wide points: Roughly linear age-related decline in beta diversity appeared, significant by age around 40. Observed TCR beta diversity showed a strong correlation with the percentage of naive T cells as measured by flow cytometry.

Germline V gene data show CDR1 as DFQATT and CDR2 as SNEGSKA (reference sequence). The J segment lost 2 bases and the V segment lost 5 bases, leaving 3 bases of the junction unmatched. The CDR3 covers 13 residues. Sample donors were healthy Caucasian individuals that came from Russia, aged roughly 6 to 90. This receptor was obtained from a woman aged 18-30 years in good health. Specimen: blood. This chain links TRBV20-1 with TRBJ2-7; the match to TRBD2 covers 10 bases. The CDR3 DNA is TGCAGTGCTCAACTAGCGGGAACCTACGAGCAGTACTTC. Translation: CSAQLAGTYEQYF.